These 32 T cell receptor beta chains share one sample of origin, sequenced in a study of blood T cell repertoires in COVID-19. Generated by immunoSEQ multiplex PCR, the TCRdb table keeps only in-frame clones and is missing some. The sample holds about 320,000 clones; approximately 89% are singletons and the top ten take 1.5% to 2%. Sequenced: peripheral blood. Receptor source: a woman in her twenties or thirties with COVID-19, enrolled during active disease.

The rearrangement uses TRBV19 and TRBJ2-6, with 8 bases lining up with TRBD1. The V and J ends lost 1 base and 0 bases, in that order; junction bases with no gene match: 17. CDR1 is LNHDA, CDR2 SQIVND, per germline (reference sequence). The CDR3 totals 22 residues. CDR3 amino acids: CASSIVAAGGYLTFSGANVLTF. CDR3 nucleotides: TGTGCCAGTAGTATAGTTGCGGCAGGGGGCTACCTAACCTTCTCTGGGGCCAACGTCCTGACTTTC. The variable domain in full, completed from reference TRBV19 and TRBJ2-6, reads DGGITQSPKYLFRKEGQNVTLSCEQNLNHDAMYWYRQDPGQGLRLIYYSQIVNDFQKGDIAEGYSVSREKKESFPLTVTSAQKNPTAFYLCASSIVAAGGYLTFSGANVLTFGAGSRLTVL.

The chain is built from TRBV27 and TRBJ2-1, with 9 nucleotides matching TRBD1. J lost 8 bases, V lost 4 bases, and 9 bases had no gene match. This CDR3 is 15 amino acids long. Germline values: CDR1 MNHEY, CDR2 SMNVEV (reference sequence). CDR3 loop: CASSWMPGQGYEQFF. The DNA of the CDR3 is TGTGCCAGCAGTTGGATGCCGGGACAGGGCTATGAGCAGTTCTTC.

The V call is TRBV7-3, the J call TRBJ2-2, with 8 positions matching TRBD2. There are 16 residues in the CDR3. J gave up 4 bases and V 4 bases, and 8 bases lay outside the gene matches. Germline loops: CDR1 SGHTA, CDR2 FQGTGA. CDR3 sequence reads: CASSSRGGRTTGELFF. The CDR3, as DNA: TGTGCCAGCAGCTCCCGGGGGGGGCGCACCACCGGGGAGCTGTTTTTT.

This chain joins TRBV25-1 and TRBJ1-1; TRBD1 agrees at 8 bases. There are 15 residues in the CDR3. CDR1 MGHDK and CDR2 SYGVNS come from the germline V gene. Trimming removed 4 bases from V and 3 bases from J; junction bases left unmatched: 7. CDR3 sequence: CASSGRTGGYTEAFF. The CDR3 bases are TGTGCCAGCAGTGGTCGCACAGGGGGGTACACTGAAGCTTTCTTT. Filled out from reference TRBV25-1 and TRBJ1-1, the complete variable domain reads EADIYQTPRYLVIGTGKKITLECSQTMGHDKMYWYQQDPGMELHLIHYSYGVNSTEKGDLSSESTVSRIRTEHFPLTLESARPSHTSQYLCASSGRTGGYTEAFFGQGTRLTVV.

The gene calls are TRBV5-1 and TRBJ1-1; TRBD1 aligns across 10 bases. The CDR3 consists of 19 residues. Germline CDR1 SGHRS, CDR2 YFSETQ. V trimming: 5 bases; J trimming: 0 bases; junction bases outside the gene matches: 16. The DNA of the CDR3 is TGCGCCAGCAGATGGGGGTTGGGGACAGGGGATTTTATGAACACTGAAGCTTTCTTT. Its translation: CASRWGLGTGDFMNTEAFF.

Here the CDR3 reads CAIRLLGRGSGNTIYF. For the CDR3, the DNA is TGTGCCATCAGACTCCTGGGGCGCGGCTCTGGAAACACCATATATTTT. The chain employs TRBV10-3 and TRBJ1-3; D possibly corresponds to TRBD1 (5 bases). V was pared by 6 bases and J by 0 bases, with 15 bases between. The CDR3 sequence is 16 residues long. Germline CDR1 is ENHRY and CDR2 is SYGVKD.

The V gene is TRBV3-1 (or the pseudogene TRBV3-2), the J gene TRBJ1-2; D perhaps matches TRBD1 (5 bases). V dropped 3 bases and J dropped 2 bases, with 7 bases sitting between them. Germline V gene lookup returns CDR1 LGHDT and CDR2 YNNKEL (reference sequence). This CDR3 has 13 amino acids. CDR3 nucleotides: TGTGCCAGCAGCCAGGCAGGGAACTATGGCTACACCTTC. This encodes CASSQAGNYGYTF.

V usage is TRBV4-2 and J usage is TRBJ1-2; 9 nucleotides agree with TRBD1. The CDR3 extends over 16 amino acids. The germline CDR1 and CDR2 sequences are LGHNA and YNFKEQ. Unmatched junction bases numbered 10, after V lost 4 bases and J lost 4 bases. In nucleotides, the CDR3 is TGTGCCAGCAGCCCGGGGACAGGGCTTGCCCTCTATGGCTACACCTTC. Protein sequence: CASSPGTGLALYGYTF.

With regard to this clone: Being one base from a much bigger clone, this may be a read error. The rearrangement uses TRBV7-9 and TRBJ1-2; 7 bases align to TRBD1. The germline V gene has CDR1 SEHNR and CDR2 FQNEAQ (reference sequence). The V segment lost 5 bases and the J segment 2 bases; nucleotides outside the gene matches: 5. The CDR3 has 14 residues. The DNA of the CDR3 is TGTGCCAGCAGCGCCCCGACAGGGAACTATGGCTACACCTTC. It specifies CASSAPTGNYGYTF.

This clone was seen only a few times. The chain employs TRBV27 and TRBJ2-7; the match to TRBD1 covers 8 bases. Trimming removed 6 bases from V and 9 bases from J; junction bases left unmatched: 16. This CDR3 region has 15 residues. From germline, CDR1 is MNHEY and CDR2 SMNVEV (reference sequence). CDR3 bases: TGTGCCAGCAGGCCCCTATCCGACAGGGGCCCTGGGCAGTACTTC. Amino acids: CASRPLSDRGPGQYF.

In its sample, this clone was seen a few times. The DNA of the CDR3 is TGTGCCAGCAGTGAAGCGCCCCCCGTGGGGGCTTACACCGGGGAGCTGTTTTTT. Its translation is CASSEAPPVGAYTGELFF. The V and J genes are TRBV6-1 and TRBJ2-2; TRBD1 is a possible D gene (6 bases). Trimming took off 0 bases at V and 3 bases at J, with 17 bases between the two ends. Germline lookup yields CDR1 MNHNS and CDR2 SASEGT. The CDR3 contains 18 residues.

The V call is TRBV6-2 or TRBV6-3, the J call TRBJ2-3; 12 nucleotides line up with TRBD2. After removal of 2 bases from V and 0 bases from J, the junction contained 9 bases not matched to a gene. From germline, CDR1 is MNHEY and CDR2 SVGEGT. This CDR3 is 19 amino acids long. CDR3 protein: CASSYPGLAGVTSTDTQYF. Written as DNA, the CDR3 is TGTGCCAGCAGTTACCCGGGACTAGCGGGTGTGACTAGCACAGATACGCAGTATTTT.

This clone has just one count. The genes are TRBV29-1 and TRBJ1-1, with D unresolved. Looked up from germline, CDR1 is SQVTM and CDR2 is ANQGSEA. V was trimmed by 7 bases and J by 1 base, leaving 10 bases between them. This CDR3 region has 12 residues. CDR3 nucleotides: TGCAGCGCGAGACACTGGAACACTGAAGCTTTCTTT. Encoded protein: CSARHWNTEAFF.

V is TRBV18 and J is TRBJ1-1; D ambiguous. Germline V gene sequence: CDR1 KGHSH, CDR2 LQKENI. V lost 3 bases to trimming and J lost 8 bases, with 16 bases between them. The CDR3 spans 14 residues. In DNA, the CDR3 is TGTGCCAGCTCACCCTCTGGCGGGTACGGGGAAGCTTTCTTT. This encodes CASSPSGGYGEAFF.

This sequence joins TRBV10-3 and TRBJ1-1; the D gene is possibly TRBD1 (6 bases). V was trimmed by 6 bases and J by 5 bases, leaving 16 bases between them. The CDR3 contains 14 residues. Germline V gene lookup returns CDR1 ENHRY and CDR2 SYGVKD. CDR3 sequence (DNA): TGTGCCATCAGCTCGCAACAGGGAAGTACTGAAGCTTTCTTT. As protein: CAISSQQGSTEAFF.

The chain is built from TRBV2 and TRBJ2-5, with 9 bases aligning to TRBD2. CDR1 is SNHLY, CDR2 FYNNEI, per germline. The CDR3 totals 15 residues. V shed 5 bases and J 1 base; nucleotides not matched to a gene: 5. CDR3 loop: CASSLVAGVQETQYF. For the CDR3, the DNA is TGTGCCAGCAGTTTAGTAGCGGGGGTCCAAGAGACCCAGTACTTC.

This clone appeared a few times. CDR3 DNA: TGCGCCAGCAGCCAAGCTCGGGGGGGACTAGCGGTTACAGATACGCAGTATTTT. Protein product: CASSQARGGLAVTDTQYF. V gene TRBV4-1 combines with J gene TRBJ2-3; 11 bases map to TRBD2. This CDR3 has 18 residues. V lost 1 base and J lost 3; bases outside the gene matches: 9. Germline V gene sequence: CDR1 MGHRA, CDR2 YSYEKL.

The chain carries TRBV6-5 and TRBJ2-2, with D perhaps matching TRBD2 (6 bases). Trimming removed 0 bases at V and 5 bases at J, with 10 bases between. Germline CDR1 reads MNHEY; CDR2 reads SVGAGI. This CDR3 has 15 residues. CDR3 sequence (DNA): TGTGCCAGCAGTTACTCGATTGCGGGGACCGGGGAGCTGTTTTTT. This encodes CASSYSIAGTGELFF.

The sample holds a few counts of this clone. The chain is built from TRBV5-8 and TRBJ2-7; 8 bases line up with TRBD1. The CDR3 consists of 15 residues. Germline V lookup: CDR1 SGHTS, CDR2 YDEGEE. Trimming removed 3 bases from V and 1 base from J; junction bases left unmatched: 6. The chain's CDR3 is CASSSEDRASYEQYF. The CDR3 DNA reads TGTGCCAGCAGCTCCGAGGACAGGGCTTCCTACGAGCAGTACTTC.

J is TRBJ2-7 and V is TRBV5-4; weak D call: TRBD2 (6 bases). From germline, CDR1 is SGHNT and CDR2 YYREEE (reference sequence). This CDR3 is 15 amino acids long. Trimming stripped 4 bases from V and 4 bases from J, with 18 bases between. CDR3 residues: CASSGGTVPYYEQYF. In nucleotides, the CDR3 is TGTGCCAGCAGCGGCGGGACCGTTCCCTATTACGAGCAGTACTTC.

The chain has TRBV4-1 and TRBJ2-1; D might be TRBD2 (5 bases). The CDR3 sequence is 14 residues long. Germline V CDR1 and CDR2: MGHRA, YSYEKL. Deletions cut 6 bases from V and 10 bases from J, with 19 bases between. In DNA form, the CDR3 reads TGCGCCAGCAGTAAGAAAAATACCGGGGTGGAGCAGTTCTTC. Amino acid sequence: CASSKKNTGVEQFF.

Of note for this clone: Other nucleotide sequences in the sample specify the same CDR3. The V call is TRBV2, the J call TRBJ1-1, with TRBD1 identical over 9 bases. The CDR3 runs to 14 residues. The ends lost 6 bases at V and 1 base at J; junction bases unmatched: 3. The germline V gene has CDR1 SNHLY and CDR2 FYNNEI. CDR3 sequence (DNA): TGTGCCAGCAGACGGGGACAGGGGAACACTGAAGCTTTCTTT. As protein: CASRRGQGNTEAFF. Full variable domain (outside the CDR3, taken from reference TRBV2 and TRBJ1-1): EPEVTQTPSHQVTQMGQEVILRCVPISNHLYFYWYRQILGQKVEFLVSFYNNEISEKSEIFDDQFSVERPDGSNFTLKIRSTKLEDSAMYFCASRRGQGNTEAFFGQGTRLTVV.

This clone came up once. This chain links TRBV6-1 with TRBJ1-4, with D perhaps matching TRBD1 (5 bases). In germline, CDR1 is MNHNS, CDR2 SASEGT. Trimming stripped 4 bases from V and 0 bases from J, with 15 bases between. This CDR3 is built from 17 residues. The CDR3 reads CASSGPGGTATNEKLFF. The CDR3 DNA follows: TGTGCCAGCAGTGGCCCGGGGGGGACTGCAACTAATGAAAAACTGTTTTTT.

The genes are TRBV2 and TRBJ2-5, with 10 bases lining up with TRBD1. CDR3 size: 16 residues. Germline V gene data show CDR1 as SNHLY and CDR2 as FYNNEI. Unmatched junction bases numbered 12, after V lost 6 bases and J lost 5 bases. DNA for the CDR3: TGTGCCAGCAGGAAGTCCGCCGGGACAGGGGACGAGACCCAGTACTTC. Protein product: CASRKSAGTGDETQYF. Together with reference TRBV2 and TRBJ2-5, the CDR3 gives the full variable domain: EPEVTQTPSHQVTQMGQEVILRCVPISNHLYFYWYRQILGQKVEFLVSFYNNEISEKSEIFDDQFSVERPDGSNFTLKIRSTKLEDSAMYFCASRKSAGTGDETQYFGPGTRLLVL.

The rearrangement uses TRBV2 and TRBJ1-5; the D gene is possibly TRBD1 (5 bases). V was trimmed by 8 bases and J by 2 bases, leaving 7 bases between them. The CDR3 is made up of 12 amino acids. CDR1 and CDR2 from the germline V gene are SNHLY and FYNNEI. The CDR3 DNA follows: TGTGCCAGCCGGGGGGGCAATCAGCCCCAGCATTTT. Translating gives CASRGGNQPQHF.

The genes are TRBV5-1 and TRBJ1-1, with a tentative D call TRBD1 (6 bases). The CDR3 consists of 17 residues. The V gene lost 0 bases and the J gene lost 4 bases, with 19 bases spanning the gap. Germline CDR1 is SGHRS and CDR2 is YFSETQ. CDR3 sequence (DNA): TGCGCCAGCAGCTTGGGGCAGGGGAACTTCTTTGGCACTGAAGCTTTCTTT. It codes for CASSLGQGNFFGTEAFF. Full variable domain (outside the CDR3, taken from reference TRBV5-1 and TRBJ1-1): KAGVTQTPRYLIKTRGQQVTLSCSPISGHRSVSWYQQTPGQGLQFLFEYFSETQRNKGNFPGRFSGRQFSNSRSEMNVSTLELGDSALYLCASSLGQGNFFGTEAFFGQGTRLTVV.

The chain employs TRBV30 and TRBJ1-6; D remains ambiguous. The CDR3 spans 13 residues. From germline, CDR1 is GTSNPN and CDR2 SVGIG (reference sequence). Trimming removed 0 bases at V and 9 bases at J, with 9 bases between. The CDR3 sequence: CAWSVQSGSPLHF. CDR3 coding DNA: TGTGCCTGGAGTGTACAATCAGGTTCACCCCTCCACTTT.

The chain couples TRBV28 to TRBJ1-5; D is possibly TRBD1 (5 bases). Germline V CDR1 and CDR2: MDHEN, SYDVKM. V was shortened by 5 bases and J by 2 bases, with 16 bases between the two germline ends. The CDR3 is made up of 16 amino acids. This CDR3 reads CASSPSWRGGNQPQHF. As DNA, the CDR3 is TGTGCCAGCAGTCCCTCATGGAGGGGAGGCAATCAGCCCCAGCATTTT. Looking up the rest from reference TRBV28 and TRBJ1-5 gives the full variable domain: DVKVTQSSRYLVKRTGEKVFLECVQDMDHENMFWYRQDPGLGLRLIYFSYDVKMKEKGDIPEGYSVSREKKERFSLILESASTNQTSMYLCASSPSWRGGNQPQHFGDGTRLSIL.

The rearrangement uses TRBV7-6 and TRBJ2-2; 8 positions match TRBD2. The length of the CDR3 is 16 residues. Trimming cost V 2 bases and J 6 bases; bases outside gene matches: 8. From germline, CDR1 is SGHVS and CDR2 FNYEAQ. The CDR3 spells CASSLMAGGASGELFF. CDR3 nucleotides: TGTGCCAGCAGCTTAATGGCCGGGGGGGCATCCGGGGAGCTGTTTTTT.

The chain links TRBV2 to TRBJ1-3; no reliable D call. CDR1 and CDR2 (germline): SNHLY, FYNNEI. V was shortened by 8 bases and J by 2 bases, with 13 bases between the two germline ends. The CDR3 has 14 amino acids. Written as DNA, the CDR3 is TGTGCCAGCTTCCCGAATCGCGCTGGAAACACCATATATTTT. Its translation is CASFPNRAGNTIYF. Looking up the rest from reference TRBV2 and TRBJ1-3 gives the full variable domain: EPEVTQTPSHQVTQMGQEVILRCVPISNHLYFYWYRQILGQKVEFLVSFYNNEISEKSEIFDDQFSVERPDGSNFTLKIRSTKLEDSAMYFCASFPNRAGNTIYFGEGSWLTVV.

The gene calls are TRBV6-5 and TRBJ2-7; D ambiguous. The germline V gene encodes CDR1 MNHEY and CDR2 SVGAGI. The CDR3 sequence is 12 residues long. V was shortened by 5 bases and J by 3 bases, with 8 bases between the two germline ends. The CDR3 DNA sequence: TGTGCCAGCAGTCACTACAACTACGAGCAGTACGTC. This translates into CASSHYNYEQYV.

V gene TRBV9 combines with J gene TRBJ2-2, with D hard to call. The CDR3 has 13 amino acids. Trimming took 0 bases from V and 8 from J, leaving 8 bases between them. Looked up from germline, CDR1 is SGDLS and CDR2 is YYNGEE. The CDR3 here is CASSVGSTGELFF. The CDR3 bases are TGTGCCAGCAGCGTAGGTTCAACAGGGGAGCTGTTTTTT.